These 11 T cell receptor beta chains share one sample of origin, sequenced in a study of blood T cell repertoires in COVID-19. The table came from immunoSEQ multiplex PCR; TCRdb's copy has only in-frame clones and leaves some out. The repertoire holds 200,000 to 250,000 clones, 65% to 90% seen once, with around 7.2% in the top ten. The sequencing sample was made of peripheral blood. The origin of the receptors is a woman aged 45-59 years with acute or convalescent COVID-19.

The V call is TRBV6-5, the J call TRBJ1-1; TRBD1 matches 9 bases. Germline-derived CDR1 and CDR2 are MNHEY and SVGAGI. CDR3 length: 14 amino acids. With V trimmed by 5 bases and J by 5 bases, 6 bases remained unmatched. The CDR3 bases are TGTGCCAGCAGTAACGGACAGGGGAAGACTGAAGCTTTCTTT. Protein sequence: CASSNGQGKTEAFF.

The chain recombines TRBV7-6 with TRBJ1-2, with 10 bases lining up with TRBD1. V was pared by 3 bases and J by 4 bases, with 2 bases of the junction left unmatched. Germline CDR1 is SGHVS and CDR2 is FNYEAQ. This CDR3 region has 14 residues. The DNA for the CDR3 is TGTGCCAGCAGCTTGGGGGACAGGGGCTATGGCTACACCTTC. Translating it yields CASSLGDRGYGYTF.

The CDR3 protein is CASSPTGGTYEQYF. DNA of the CDR3: TGTGCCAGCAGCCCGACAGGGGGGACCTACGAGCAGTACTTC. The chain employs TRBV3-1 (or the pseudogene TRBV3-2) and TRBJ2-7; TRBD1 matches 9 bases. This CDR3 is built from 14 residues. The trim removed 4 bases at V and 2 bases at J, leaving 3 bases unmatched. CDR1 is LGHDT and CDR2 is YNNKEL in the germline V gene (reference sequence).

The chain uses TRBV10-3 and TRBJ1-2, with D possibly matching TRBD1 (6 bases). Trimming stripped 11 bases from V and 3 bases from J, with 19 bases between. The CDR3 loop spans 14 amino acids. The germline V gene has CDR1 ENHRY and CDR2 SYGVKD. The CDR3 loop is CAFLRDKSDYGYTF. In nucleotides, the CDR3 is TGTGCCTTCCTCCGGGACAAGTCTGACTATGGCTACACCTTC.

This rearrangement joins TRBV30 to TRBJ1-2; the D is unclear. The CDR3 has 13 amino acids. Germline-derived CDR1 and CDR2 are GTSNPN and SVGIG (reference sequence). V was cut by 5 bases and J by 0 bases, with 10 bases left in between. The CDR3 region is CAWDKDSNYGYTF. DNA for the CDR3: TGTGCCTGGGACAAAGATTCTAACTATGGCTACACCTTC.

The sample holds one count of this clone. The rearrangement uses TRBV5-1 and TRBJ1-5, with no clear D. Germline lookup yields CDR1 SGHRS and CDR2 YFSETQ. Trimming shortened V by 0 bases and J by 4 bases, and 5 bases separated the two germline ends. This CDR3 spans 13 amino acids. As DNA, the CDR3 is TGCGCCAGCAGCTTGGGCCAGAATCAGCCCCAGCATTTT. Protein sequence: CASSLGQNQPQHF.

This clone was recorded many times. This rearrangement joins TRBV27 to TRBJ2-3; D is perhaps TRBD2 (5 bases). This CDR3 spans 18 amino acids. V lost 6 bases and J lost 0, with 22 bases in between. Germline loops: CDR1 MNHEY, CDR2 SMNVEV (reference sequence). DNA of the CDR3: TGTGCCAGCAGACAGAGGGCCAGCGAACATACTAGCACAGATACGCAGTATTTT. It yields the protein CASRQRASEHTSTDTQYF.

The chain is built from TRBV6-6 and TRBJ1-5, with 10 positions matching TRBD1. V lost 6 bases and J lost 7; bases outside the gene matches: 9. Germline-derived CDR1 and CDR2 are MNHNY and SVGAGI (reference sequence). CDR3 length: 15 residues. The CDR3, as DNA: TGTGCCAGCAGGGAGACAGGGGGCGGGGGACAGCCCCAGCATTTT. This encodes CASRETGGGGQPQHF.

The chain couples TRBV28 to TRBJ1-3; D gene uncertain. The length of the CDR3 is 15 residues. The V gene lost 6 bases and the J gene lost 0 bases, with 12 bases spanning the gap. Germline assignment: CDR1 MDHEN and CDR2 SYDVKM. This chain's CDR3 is CASRYSLSSGNTIYF. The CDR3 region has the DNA TGTGCCAGCAGGTACTCCCTTAGCTCTGGAAACACCATATATTTT.

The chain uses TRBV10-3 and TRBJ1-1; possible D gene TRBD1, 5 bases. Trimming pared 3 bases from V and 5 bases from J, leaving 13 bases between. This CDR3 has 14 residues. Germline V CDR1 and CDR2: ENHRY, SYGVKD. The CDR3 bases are TGTGCCATCAGTGAATCGACAGCTTTGACTGAAGCTTTCTTT. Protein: CAISESTALTEAFF.

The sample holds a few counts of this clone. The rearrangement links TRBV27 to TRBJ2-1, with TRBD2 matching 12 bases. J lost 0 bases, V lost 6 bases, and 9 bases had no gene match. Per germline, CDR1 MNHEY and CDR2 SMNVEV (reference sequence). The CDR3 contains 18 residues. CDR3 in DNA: TGTGCCAGCAGATTGACTAGCGGGAGCCCCGGCTCCTACAATGAGCAGTTCTTC. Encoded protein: CASRLTSGSPGSYNEQFF.